Given below is one T cell receptor (beta chain) in context. Its cognate antigen is unknown. Profiled with immunoSEQ multiplex PCR; TCRdb holds only in-frame clones, not every one. The sample contains some 140,000 clones, 80% to 95% of which appear only once. This record belongs to a study of graft-versus-host responses after intestinal transplantation. Study-level information: After anti-thymocyte globulin induction, recipients took tacrolimus and steroids for around three years. General observations from the study: The presence of high graft-versus-host to host-versus-graft clonal ratios in allografts characterized patients with graft-donor T cell macrochimerism. Among recipient marrow samples, GvH clones were found; some appeared first in ileum or blood.

After removal of 0 bases from V and 1 base from J, the junction contained 7 bases not matched to a gene. The germline gives CDR1 SNHLY, CDR2 FYNNEI. The CDR3 loop spans 18 amino acids. V and J are TRBV2 and TRBJ2-1, with 9 bases that match TRBD2. The receptor was isolated from a human donor who received an intestinal transplant. This specimen was unstimulated CD4+ T cells sorted from spleen or lymph node cells, taken before intestinal transplant. CDR3: CASSEARPSGISYNEQFF. The CDR3 DNA reads TGTGCCAGCAGTGAAGCGCGGCCTAGCGGGATTTCCTACAATGAGCAGTTCTTC. The variable domain in full, with the rest retrieved from reference TRBV2 and TRBJ2-1, is EPEVTQTPSHQVTQMGQEVILRCVPISNHLYFYWYRQILGQKVEFLVSFYNNEISEKSEIFDDQFSVERPDGSNFTLKIRSTKLEDSAMYFCASSEARPSGISYNEQFFGPGTRLTVL.